This T cell receptor beta chain was sequenced during a study of cytomegalovirus exposure and HLA in healthy donors. Findings and caveats of the study: The study designated some 180 TCR beta chains cytomegalovirus-associated.

V dropped 0 bases and J dropped 0 bases, with 7 bases sitting between them. The CDR3 sequence is 15 residues long. Germline CDR1 reads MNHEY; CDR2 reads SMNVEV (reference sequence). A note on this clone: Antigen unknown.

The table came from immunoSEQ multiplex PCR; TCRdb's copy has only in-frame clones and leaves some out. The repertoire has under 95,000 clones, more than 75% of them found once; the top ten carry roughly 2.1%. This sequence joins TRBV27 and TRBJ2-3; D is unclear. The source is a man aged 30 to 39 in good health and CMV-seronegative. The specimen sequenced was PBMCs. The CDR3 reads CASSLSVRSTDTQYF. Here the CDR3 DNA reads TGTGCCAGCAGTTTATCGGTACGGAGCACAGATACGCAGTATTTT.